The 6 T cell receptor beta chains presented below share a single source sample, sequenced in a study of HIV-infected children after antiretroviral therapy interruption. The TCR library was built from RNA with a 3' RACE protocol and unique molecular identifiers. MiXCR was run by TCRdb on the 3' RACE reads, yielding one entry per CDR3 protein. Among 45,000 to 50,000 distinct CDR3 sequences, around 4% were seen once, and the ten largest hold 0.7%. Sample treatment: PENTA 11 planned treatment interruption arm or continuous ART arm. This specimen was CD45RA+ CD4+ T cells from PBMCs, pooled from several time points, taken from a donor given antiretroviral therapy, either interrupted or continuous. Regarding subset: naive CD4+ CD45RA+ CD45RO- T cells. The receptors come from a pool of human donors with HIV.

There are many counts of this clonotype. The chain recombines TRBV12-3 or TRBV12-4 with TRBJ1-4; TRBD1 agrees at 9 bases. This CDR3 spans 15 amino acids. With 7 bases clipped from V and 6 bases from J, the junction kept 9 bases outside the gene matches. The CDR3 DNA reads as TGTGCCAGCATCGGTAGGGGGGACAGGGATGAAAAACTGTTTTTT. Translation gives CASIGRGDRDEKLFF.

V and J are TRBV12-5 and TRBJ1-5, with no clear D. The CDR3 sequence is 14 residues long. V was trimmed by 6 bases and J by 3 bases, leaving 12 bases between them. The V gene's germline CDR1 is LGHNT and CDR2 FRNRAP. As DNA, the CDR3 is TGTGCTAGTGGGTTTTCTCCGGACAATCAGCCCCAGCATTTT. This gives the protein CASGFSPDNQPQHF.

This clonotype appeared many times. V gene TRBV28 combines with J gene TRBJ1-2; TRBD1 aligns across 9 bases. CDR3 length: 17 amino acids. Trimming took 4 bases from V and 4 from J; bases not matched to a gene: 13. The germline CDR1 and CDR2 sequences are MDHEN and SYDVKM. CDR3 amino acids: CASSSHVGGTGPYGYTF. The CDR3 nucleotides are TGTGCCAGCAGTTCCCACGTGGGGGGGACAGGGCCCTATGGCTACACCTTC.

This clonotype was counted many times. The J gene is TRBJ1-1, the V gene TRBV12-3 or TRBV12-4; D not certain. The V gene lost 3 bases and the J gene lost 8 bases, with 10 bases spanning the gap. This CDR3 is built from 12 residues. The CDR3 DNA is TGTGCCAGCAGTTTCGGAGGGTTCGAAGCTTTCTTT. The encoded protein is CASSFGGFEAFF.

Many counts were recorded for this clonotype. The gene calls are TRBV3-1 and TRBJ2-7; 9 bases agree with TRBD2. Germline assignment: CDR1 LGHDT and CDR2 YNNKEL (reference sequence). This CDR3 spans 13 amino acids. The trim removed 4 bases at V and 6 bases at J, leaving 4 bases unmatched. In nucleotides, the CDR3 is TGTGCCAGCAGCCGGCTAGCGGGGAGCGAGCAGTACTTC. Protein sequence: CASSRLAGSEQYF.

This clonotype was detected many times. CDR3 residues: CASSYSTGYNEQFF. The CDR3 DNA sequence: TGTGCCAGCAGTTACTCTACAGGGTACAATGAGCAGTTCTTC. V gene TRBV6-6 combines with J gene TRBJ2-1; possible D gene TRBD1, 6 bases. V lost 0 bases and J lost 4, with 7 bases in between. The germline V gene has CDR1 MNHNY and CDR2 SVGAGI (reference sequence). The CDR3 has 14 residues.